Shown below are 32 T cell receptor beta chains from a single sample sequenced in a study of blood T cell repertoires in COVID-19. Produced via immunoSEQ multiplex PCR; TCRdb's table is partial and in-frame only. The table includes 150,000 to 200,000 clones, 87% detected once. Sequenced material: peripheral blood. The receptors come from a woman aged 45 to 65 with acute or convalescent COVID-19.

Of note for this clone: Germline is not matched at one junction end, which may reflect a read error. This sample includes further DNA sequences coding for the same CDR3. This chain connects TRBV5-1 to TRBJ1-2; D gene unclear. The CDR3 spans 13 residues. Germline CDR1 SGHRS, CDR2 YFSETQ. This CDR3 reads CASSLDGDYGYTF. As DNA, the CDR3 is TGCGCCAGCAGTTTGGACGGGGACTATGGCTACACCTTC.

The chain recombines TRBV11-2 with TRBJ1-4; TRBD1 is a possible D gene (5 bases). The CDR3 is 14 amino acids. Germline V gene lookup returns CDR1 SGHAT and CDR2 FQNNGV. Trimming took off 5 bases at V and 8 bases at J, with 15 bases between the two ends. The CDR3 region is CASSPRGAGEKLFF. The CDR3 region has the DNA TGTGCCAGCAGCCCCCGCGGGGCAGGCGAAAAACTGTTTTTT.

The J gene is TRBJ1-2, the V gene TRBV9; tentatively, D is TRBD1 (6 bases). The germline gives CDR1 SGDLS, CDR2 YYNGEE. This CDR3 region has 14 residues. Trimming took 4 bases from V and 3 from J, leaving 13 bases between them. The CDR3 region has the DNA TGTGCCAGCAGCTCCCGGACAGCTTACTATGGCTACACCTTC. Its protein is CASSSRTAYYGYTF.

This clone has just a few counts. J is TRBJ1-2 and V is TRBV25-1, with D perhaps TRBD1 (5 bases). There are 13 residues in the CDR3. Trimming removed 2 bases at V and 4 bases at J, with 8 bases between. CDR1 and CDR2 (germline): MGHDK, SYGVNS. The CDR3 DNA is TGTGCCAGCAGTGAAGGGGACTTCTATGGCTACACCTTC. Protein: CASSEGDFYGYTF.

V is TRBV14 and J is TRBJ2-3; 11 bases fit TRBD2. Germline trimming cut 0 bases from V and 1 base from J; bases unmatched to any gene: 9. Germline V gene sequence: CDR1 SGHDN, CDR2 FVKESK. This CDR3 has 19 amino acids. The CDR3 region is CASSQEDSGRALGTDTQYF. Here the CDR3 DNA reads TGTGCCAGCAGCCAAGAGGATAGCGGGAGGGCCCTCGGCACAGATACGCAGTATTTT.

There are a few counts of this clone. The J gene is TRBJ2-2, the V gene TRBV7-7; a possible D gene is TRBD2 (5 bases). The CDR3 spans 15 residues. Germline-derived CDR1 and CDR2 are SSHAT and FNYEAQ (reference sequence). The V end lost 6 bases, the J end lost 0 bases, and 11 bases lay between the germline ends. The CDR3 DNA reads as TGTGCCAGCAGAGCAGAGGGATCGAACACCGGGGAGCTGTTTTTT. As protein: CASRAEGSNTGELFF.

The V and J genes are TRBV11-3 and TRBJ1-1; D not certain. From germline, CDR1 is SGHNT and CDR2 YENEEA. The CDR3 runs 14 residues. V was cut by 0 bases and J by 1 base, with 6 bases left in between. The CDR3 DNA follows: TGTGCCAGCAGCTTAGATGGGCAGAACACTGAAGCTTTCTTT. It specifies CASSLDGQNTEAFF. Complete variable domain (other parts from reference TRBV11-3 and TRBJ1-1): EAGVVQSPRYKIIEKKQPVAFWCNPISGHNTLYWYLQNLGQGPELLIRYENEEAVDDSQLPKDRFSAERLKGVDSTLKIQPAELGDSAVYLCASSLDGQNTEAFFGQGTRLTVV.

The CDR3 region has the DNA TGCGCCAGCAGCTCGGGACAGGTTGGGGAGACCCAGTACTTC. Translating it yields CASSSGQVGETQYF. This chain uses TRBV5-1 with TRBJ2-5, with 8 bases identical to TRBD1. The ends lost 3 bases at V and 5 bases at J; junction bases unmatched: 6. CDR1 is SGHRS and CDR2 is YFSETQ in the germline V gene. This CDR3 has 14 residues.

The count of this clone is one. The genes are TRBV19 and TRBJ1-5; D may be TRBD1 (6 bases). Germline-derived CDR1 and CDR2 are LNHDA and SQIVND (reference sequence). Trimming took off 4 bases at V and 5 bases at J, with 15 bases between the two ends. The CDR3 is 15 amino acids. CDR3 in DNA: TGTGCCAGTAGTAGTCCAGGGAAGGGGGATCAGCCCCAGCATTTT. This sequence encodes CASSSPGKGDQPQHF. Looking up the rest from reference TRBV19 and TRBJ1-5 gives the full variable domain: DGGITQSPKYLFRKEGQNVTLSCEQNLNHDAMYWYRQDPGQGLRLIYYSQIVNDFQKGDIAEGYSVSREKKESFPLTVTSAQKNPTAFYLCASSSPGKGDQPQHFGDGTRLSIL.

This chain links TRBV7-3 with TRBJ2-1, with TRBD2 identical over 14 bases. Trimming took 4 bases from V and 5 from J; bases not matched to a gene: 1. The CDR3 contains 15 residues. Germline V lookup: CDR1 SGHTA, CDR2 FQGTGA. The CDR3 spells CASSWTSGGNNEQFF. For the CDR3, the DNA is TGTGCCAGCAGCTGGACTAGCGGGGGGAACAATGAGCAGTTCTTC. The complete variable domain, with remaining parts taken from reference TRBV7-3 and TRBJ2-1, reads GAGVSQTPSNKVTEKGKYVELRCDPISGHTALYWYRQSLGQGPEFLIYFQGTGAADDSGLPNDRFFAVRPEGSVSTLKIQRTERGDSAVYLCASSWTSGGNNEQFFGPGTRLTVL.

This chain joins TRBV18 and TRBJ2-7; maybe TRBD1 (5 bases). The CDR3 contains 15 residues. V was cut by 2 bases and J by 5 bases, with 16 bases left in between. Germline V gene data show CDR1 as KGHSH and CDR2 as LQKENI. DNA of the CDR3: TGTGCCAGCTCACCAGGAGCGACGGTAGGGGACGAGCAGTACTTC. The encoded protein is CASSPGATVGDEQYF.

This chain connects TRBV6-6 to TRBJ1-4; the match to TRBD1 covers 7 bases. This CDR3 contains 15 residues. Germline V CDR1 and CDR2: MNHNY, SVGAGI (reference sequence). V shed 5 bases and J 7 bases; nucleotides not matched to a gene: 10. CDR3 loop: CASSPPGQAGEKLFF. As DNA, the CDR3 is TGTGCCAGCAGTCCTCCCGGACAGGCTGGTGAAAAACTGTTTTTT.

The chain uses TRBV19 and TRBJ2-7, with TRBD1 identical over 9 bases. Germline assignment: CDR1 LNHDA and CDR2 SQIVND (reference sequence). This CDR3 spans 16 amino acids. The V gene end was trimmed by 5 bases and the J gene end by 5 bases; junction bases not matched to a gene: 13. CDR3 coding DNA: TGTGCCAGTAGTTCTACTACAGGACAGGGGAAGGACGAGCAGTACTTC. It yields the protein CASSSTTGQGKDEQYF.

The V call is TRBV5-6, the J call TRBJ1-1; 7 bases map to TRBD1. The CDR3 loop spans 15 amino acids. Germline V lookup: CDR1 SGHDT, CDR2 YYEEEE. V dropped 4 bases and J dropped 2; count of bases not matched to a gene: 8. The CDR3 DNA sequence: TGTGCCAGCAGCGGAGACGACAGGGCTAACACTGAAGCTTTCTTT. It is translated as CASSGDDRANTEAFF.

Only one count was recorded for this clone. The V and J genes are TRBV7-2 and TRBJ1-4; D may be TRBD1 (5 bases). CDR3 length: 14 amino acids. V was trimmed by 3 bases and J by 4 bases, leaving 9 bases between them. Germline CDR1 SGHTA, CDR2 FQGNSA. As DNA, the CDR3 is TGTGCCAGCAGCTTCACAGGCTTTAATGAAAAACTGTTTTTT. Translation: CASSFTGFNEKLFF.

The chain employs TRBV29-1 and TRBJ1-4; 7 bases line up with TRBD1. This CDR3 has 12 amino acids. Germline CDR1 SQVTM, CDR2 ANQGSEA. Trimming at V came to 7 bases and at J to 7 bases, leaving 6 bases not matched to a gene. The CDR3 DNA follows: TGCAGCGCCAGGACAGGAACTGAAAAACTGTTTTTT. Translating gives CSARTGTEKLFF.

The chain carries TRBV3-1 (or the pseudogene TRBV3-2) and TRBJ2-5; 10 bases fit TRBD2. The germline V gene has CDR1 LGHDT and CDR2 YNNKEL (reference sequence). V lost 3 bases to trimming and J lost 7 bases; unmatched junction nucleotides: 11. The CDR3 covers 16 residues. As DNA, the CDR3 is TGTGCCAGCAGCCATCTCAGCGGGGGGGCAGGAGTGACCCAGTACTTC. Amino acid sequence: CASSHLSGGAGVTQYF.

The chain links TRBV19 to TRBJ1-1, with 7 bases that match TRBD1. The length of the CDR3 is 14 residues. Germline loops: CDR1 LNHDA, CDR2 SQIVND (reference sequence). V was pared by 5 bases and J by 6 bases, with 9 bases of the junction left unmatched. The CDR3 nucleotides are TGTGCCAGTAGTGCTCAGGGGGGTGAACCTGAAGCTTTCTTT. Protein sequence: CASSAQGGEPEAFF.

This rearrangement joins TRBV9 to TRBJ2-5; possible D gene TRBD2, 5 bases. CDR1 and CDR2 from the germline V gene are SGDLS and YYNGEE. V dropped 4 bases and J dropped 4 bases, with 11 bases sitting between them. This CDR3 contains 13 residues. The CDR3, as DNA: TGTGCCAGCAGCCCCACGGGGTCAGAGACCCAGTACTTC. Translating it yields CASSPTGSETQYF.

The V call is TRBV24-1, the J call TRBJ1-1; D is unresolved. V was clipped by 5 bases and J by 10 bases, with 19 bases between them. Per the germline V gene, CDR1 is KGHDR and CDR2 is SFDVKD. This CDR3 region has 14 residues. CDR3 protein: CATSGSDSTMVAFF. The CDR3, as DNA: TGTGCCACCAGTGGTAGCGATTCTACTATGGTAGCTTTCTTT.

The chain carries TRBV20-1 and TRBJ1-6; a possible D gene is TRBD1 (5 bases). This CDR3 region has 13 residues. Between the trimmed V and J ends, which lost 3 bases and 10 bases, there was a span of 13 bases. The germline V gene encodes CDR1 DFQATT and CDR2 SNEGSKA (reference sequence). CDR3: CSASLGGGSPLHF. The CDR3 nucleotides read TGCAGTGCTAGTTTAGGTGGGGGGTCACCCCTCCACTTT.

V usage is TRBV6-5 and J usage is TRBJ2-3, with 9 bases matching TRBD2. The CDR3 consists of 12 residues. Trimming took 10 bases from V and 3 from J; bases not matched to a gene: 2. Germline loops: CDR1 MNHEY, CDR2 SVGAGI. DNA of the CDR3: TGTGCCACCAGCGGGAGGACAGATACGCAGTATTTT. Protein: CATSGRTDTQYF.

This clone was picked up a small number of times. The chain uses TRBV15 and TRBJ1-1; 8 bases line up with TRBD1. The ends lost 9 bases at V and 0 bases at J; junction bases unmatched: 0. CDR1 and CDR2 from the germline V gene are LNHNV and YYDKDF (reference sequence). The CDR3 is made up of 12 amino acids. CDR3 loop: CATGQVNTEAFF. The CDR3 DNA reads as TGTGCCACGGGACAGGTGAACACTGAAGCTTTCTTT.

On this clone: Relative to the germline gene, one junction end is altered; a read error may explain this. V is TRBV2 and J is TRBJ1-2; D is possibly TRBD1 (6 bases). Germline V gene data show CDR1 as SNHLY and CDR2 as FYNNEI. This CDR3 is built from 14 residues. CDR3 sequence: CASSGRGGAIGYTF. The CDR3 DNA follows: TGTGCCAGTAGTGGTAGGGGGGGCGCGATTGGCTACACCTTC.

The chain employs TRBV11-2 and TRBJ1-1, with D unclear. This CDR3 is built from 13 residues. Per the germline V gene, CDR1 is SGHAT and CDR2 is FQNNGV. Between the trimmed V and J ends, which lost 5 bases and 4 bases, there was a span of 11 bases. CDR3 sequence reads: CASSPVAATEAFF. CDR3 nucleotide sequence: TGTGCCAGCAGCCCAGTTGCGGCCACTGAAGCTTTCTTT.

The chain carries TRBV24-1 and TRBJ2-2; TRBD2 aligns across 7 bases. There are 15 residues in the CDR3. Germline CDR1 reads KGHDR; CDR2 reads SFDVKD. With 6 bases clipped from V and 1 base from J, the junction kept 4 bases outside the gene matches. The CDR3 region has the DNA TGTGCCACCAGTTCCAGCGGGGTGAACACCGGGGAGCTGTTTTTT. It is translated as CATSSSGVNTGELFF.

The CDR3 DNA is TGTGCCAGCAGCCTCGGGCCGGGACTAAGTGTGGGAGATACGCAGTATTTT. It yields the protein CASSLGPGLSVGDTQYF. The rearrangement uses TRBV7-8 and TRBJ2-3; 7 nucleotides align to TRBD2. This CDR3 contains 17 residues. V gave up 5 bases and J gave up 5 bases; unmatched junction bases: 16. CDR1 SGHVS and CDR2 FQNEAQ come from the germline V gene. The full variable domain, completed using reference TRBV7-8 and TRBJ2-3, is GAGVSQSPRYKVAKRGQDVALRCDPISGHVSLFWYQQALGQGPEFLTYFQNEAQLDKSGLPSDRFFAERPEGSVSTLKIQRTQQEDSAVYLCASSLGPGLSVGDTQYFGPGTRLTVL.

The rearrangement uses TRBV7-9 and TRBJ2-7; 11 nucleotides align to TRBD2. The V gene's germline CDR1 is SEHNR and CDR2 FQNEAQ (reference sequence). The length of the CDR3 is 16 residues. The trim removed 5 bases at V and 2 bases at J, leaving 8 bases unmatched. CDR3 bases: TGTGCCAGCAGCCCCCGAGGGACTAGCGGAACCTACGAGCAGTACTTC. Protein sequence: CASSPRGTSGTYEQYF.

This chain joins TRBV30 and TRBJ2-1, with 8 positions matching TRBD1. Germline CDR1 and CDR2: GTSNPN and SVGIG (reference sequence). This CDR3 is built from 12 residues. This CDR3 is CGGQGAYNEQFF. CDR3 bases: TGTGGGGGGCAGGGGGCTTACAATGAGCAGTTCTTC.

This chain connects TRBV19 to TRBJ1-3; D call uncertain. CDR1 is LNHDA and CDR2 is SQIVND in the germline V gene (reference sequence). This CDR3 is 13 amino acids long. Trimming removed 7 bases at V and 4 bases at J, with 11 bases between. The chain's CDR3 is CASNQAWGNTIYF. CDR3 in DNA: TGTGCCAGTAACCAAGCCTGGGGAAACACCATATATTTT. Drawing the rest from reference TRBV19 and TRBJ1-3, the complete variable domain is DGGITQSPKYLFRKEGQNVTLSCEQNLNHDAMYWYRQDPGQGLRLIYYSQIVNDFQKGDIAEGYSVSREKKESFPLTVTSAQKNPTAFYLCASNQAWGNTIYFGEGSWLTVV.

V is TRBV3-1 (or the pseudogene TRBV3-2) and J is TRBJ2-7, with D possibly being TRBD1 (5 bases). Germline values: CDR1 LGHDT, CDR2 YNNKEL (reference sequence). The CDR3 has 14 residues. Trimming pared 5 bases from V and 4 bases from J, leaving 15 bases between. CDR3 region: CASSLAGQEYEQYF. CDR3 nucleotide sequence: TGTGCCAGCAGCTTGGCAGGGCAGGAGTACGAGCAGTACTTC.

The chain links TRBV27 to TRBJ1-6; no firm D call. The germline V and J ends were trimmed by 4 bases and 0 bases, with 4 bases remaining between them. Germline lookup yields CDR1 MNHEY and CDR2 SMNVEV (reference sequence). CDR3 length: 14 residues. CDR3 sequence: CASSSSSYNSPLHF. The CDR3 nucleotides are TGTGCCAGCAGTTCGAGCTCCTATAATTCACCCCTCCACTTT.